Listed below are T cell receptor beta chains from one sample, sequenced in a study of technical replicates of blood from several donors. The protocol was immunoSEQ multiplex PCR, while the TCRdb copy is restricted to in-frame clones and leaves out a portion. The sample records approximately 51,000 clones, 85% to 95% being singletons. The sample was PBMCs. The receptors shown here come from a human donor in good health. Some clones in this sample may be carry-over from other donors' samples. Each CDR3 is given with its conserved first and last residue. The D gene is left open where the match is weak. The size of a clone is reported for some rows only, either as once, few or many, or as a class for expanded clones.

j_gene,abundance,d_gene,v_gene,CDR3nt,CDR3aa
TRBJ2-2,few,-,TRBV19,TGTGCCAGTCGGAGGGGTTACACCGGGGAGCTGTTTTTT,CASRRGYTGELFF
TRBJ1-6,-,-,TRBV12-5,TGTGCTAGTGGTTTGGTAGGACAGAATTCACCCCTCCACTTT,CASGLVGQNSPLHF
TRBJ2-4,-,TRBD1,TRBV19,TGTGCCAGTAGTATTATTCAGGGGGCGCCGAACATTCAGTACTTC,CASSIIQGAPNIQYF
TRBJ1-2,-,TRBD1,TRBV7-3,TGTGCCAGCAGTCCCTCAGGGGGCGGGAGCTACACCTTC,CASSPSGGGSYTF
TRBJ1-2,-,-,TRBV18,TGTGCCAGCTCATCACCACGGTTAAGCTATGGCTACACCTTC,CASSSPRLSYGYTF
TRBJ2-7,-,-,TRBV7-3,TGTGCCAGCAGCAACAATCACTACGAGCAGTACTTC,CASSNNHYEQYF
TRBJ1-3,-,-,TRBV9,TGTGCCAGCAGCGTAGATCACAGTGGAAACACCATATATTTT,CASSVDHSGNTIYF
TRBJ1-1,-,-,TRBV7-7,TGTGCCAGCAGCTTAGCAAGGGGCACTGAAGCTTTCTTT,CASSLARGTEAFF
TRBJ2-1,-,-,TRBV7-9,TGTGCCAGCACCATAGATCCTAATAATGAGCAGTTCTTC,CASTIDPNNEQFF
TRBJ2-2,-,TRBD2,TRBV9,TGTGCCAGCAGTACTAGCGGTGACACCGGGGAGCTGTTTTTT,CASSTSGDTGELFF
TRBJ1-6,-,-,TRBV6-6,TGTGCCAGCAGTAACCCGGGGGGGCAGATTAATTCACCCCTCCACTTT,CASSNPGGQINSPLHF
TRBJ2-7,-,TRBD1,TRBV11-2,TGTGCCAGCAGCTCGGACAGGGGCCGGGGAGAGCAGTACTTC,CASSSDRGRGEQYF
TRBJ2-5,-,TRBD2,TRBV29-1,TGCAGCGTTCGTTTGACTAGCGGGCCCCAAGAGACCCAGTACTTC,CSVRLTSGPQETQYF
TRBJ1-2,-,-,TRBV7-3,TGTGCCAGCAGCTTAACCGGGATAGCTAACTATGGCTACACCTTC,CASSLTGIANYGYTF
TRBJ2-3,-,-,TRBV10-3,TGTGCCATCGCGACAACTGCCGATACGCAGTATTTT,CAIATTADTQYF
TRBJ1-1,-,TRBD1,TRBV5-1,TGCGCCAGCAGCTGGGGGACAGGGAACACTGAAGCTTTCTTT,CASSWGTGNTEAFF
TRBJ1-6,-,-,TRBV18,TGTGCCAGCTCACCGGCTAGCTCCTATAATTCACCCCTCCACTTT,CASSPASSYNSPLHF
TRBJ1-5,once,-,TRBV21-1,TGTGCCAGCTCCCGCGATAAGGCGGACAGGGTGGTAAATCAGCCCCAGCATTTT,CASSRDKADRVVNQPQHF
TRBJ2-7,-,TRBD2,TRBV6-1,TGTGCCAGCAGTGAGCGACTAGCGGCACCCTACGAGCAGTACTTC,CASSERLAAPYEQYF
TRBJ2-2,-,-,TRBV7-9,TGTGCCAGCAGCTTATTTTCCCTTACGAACACCGGGGAGCTGTTTTTT,CASSLFSLTNTGELFF
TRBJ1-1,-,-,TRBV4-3,TGCGCCAGCTCGAGAGAAAGGGGGACTGAAGCTTTCTTT,CASSRERGTEAFF
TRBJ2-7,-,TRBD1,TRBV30,TGTGCCTGGAACAGGGGGATGGCCTACGAGCAGTACTTC,CAWNRGMAYEQYF
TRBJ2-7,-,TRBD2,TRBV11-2,TGTGCCAGCAGCTTAGATCGGGTAGCGGGGACGACCTACGAGCAGTACTTC,CASSLDRVAGTTYEQYF
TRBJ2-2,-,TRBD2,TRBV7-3,TGTGCCAGCCATAAGGCCAGCGGGGGGCCGTGGGGCACCGGGGAGCTGTTTTTT,CASHKASGGPWGTGELFF
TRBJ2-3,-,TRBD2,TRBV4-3,TGCGCCAGCAGCCAAGAGTGGACTAGCGGGGAGCAGTATTTT,CASSQEWTSGEQYF
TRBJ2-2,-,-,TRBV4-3,TGCGCCAGCAGCCAAGTACAGATGAACACCGGGGAGCTGTTTTTT,CASSQVQMNTGELFF
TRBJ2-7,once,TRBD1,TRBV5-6,TGTGCCAGCAGCTACGAGGGGTCCGGGACAGCCGTCTACGAGCAGTACTTC,CASSYEGSGTAVYEQYF
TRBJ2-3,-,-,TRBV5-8,TGTGCCAGCAGCTTATGGGGCGATACGCAGTATTTT,CASSLWGDTQYF
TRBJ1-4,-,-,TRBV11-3,TGTGCCAGCAGCCGTCGGTCGGAACTGTTTTTT,CASSRRSELFF
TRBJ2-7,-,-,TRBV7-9,TGTGCCAGCAGCCTCAGGTGGTCCTACGAGCAGTACTTC,CASSLRWSYEQYF
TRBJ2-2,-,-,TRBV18,TGTGCCAGCTCACCGAGCGCGAACACCGGGGAGCTGTTTTTT,CASSPSANTGELFF
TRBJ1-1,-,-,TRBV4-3,TGCGCCAGCAGCACCGAGCTGAACACTGAAGCTTTCTTT,CASSTELNTEAFF
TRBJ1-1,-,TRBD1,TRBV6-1,TGTGCCAGCAGTGAACGCGCAGGGGGCTTGAACACTGAAGCTTTCTTT,CASSERAGGLNTEAFF
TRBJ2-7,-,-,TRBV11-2,TGTGCCAGCACCTATACAGGGATCTCCTACGAGCAGTACTTC,CASTYTGISYEQYF
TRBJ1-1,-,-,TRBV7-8,TGTGCCAGCAGCCTCTCCCGGGGTGGGGCTGAAGCTTTCTTT,CASSLSRGGAEAFF
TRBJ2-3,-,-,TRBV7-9,TGTGCCAGCAGCTTAGTAGGGGGTACAGATACGCAGTATTTT,CASSLVGGTDTQYF
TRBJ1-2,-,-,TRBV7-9,TGTGCCAGCAGCTCCACTACAGGGATTAACTATGGCTACACCTTC,CASSSTTGINYGYTF